The rows below give T cell receptor beta chains drawn from one sample of a study of blood T cells in healthy people across ages. TCRdb re-derived calls from the 5' RACE reads in MiXCR, one entry per CDR3 protein. The table records roughly 800,000 distinct CDR3 sequences, roughly 60% of them present only once. Sequencing used blood. The receptors derive from a man under 40 in good health. The CDR3 runs from the conserved cysteine through the conserved F or W. D genes are given only for firm matches. For some rows the clone size is stated as once, few or many, or as a class when expanded; others skip it.

CASSRTEALASGRHPLSYNEQFF,TGTGCCAGCAGTCGCACTGAAGCCCTGGCTAGCGGGAGGCACCCACTCTCCTACAATGAGCAGTTCTTC,TRBV6-2/TRBV6-3,TRBD2,few,TRBJ2-1
CSAPNRGDSYGYTF,TGCAGTGCACCCAACAGGGGAGACAGCTATGGCTACACCTTC,TRBV20-1,TRBD1,.,TRBJ1-2
CASLLSAGYEQYF,TGTGCCAGCCTACTCAGCGCCGGATACGAGCAGTACTTC,TRBV7-9,.,.,TRBJ2-7
CASSEVGGTGANVLTF,TGTGCCAGCAGCGAGGTCGGAGGGACTGGGGCCAACGTCCTGACTTTC,TRBV6-1,.,.,TRBJ2-6
CSTGTSGSYNEQFF,TGCAGCACAGGGACTAGCGGGAGCTACAATGAGCAGTTCTTC,TRBV29-1,TRBD2,few,TRBJ2-1
CASSLGTNTGELFF,TGTGCCAGCAGCTTAGGCACGAACACCGGGGAGCTGTTTTTT,TRBV13,.,few,TRBJ2-2
CASSYSGLGKNIQYF,TGTGCCAGCAGTTACTCGGGACTGGGCAAAAACATTCAGTACTTC,TRBV6-5,.,.,TRBJ2-4
CASSLLQHSPYF,TGTGCCAGCAGCCTCCTGCAGCATAGTCCGTACTTC,TRBV11-2,.,once,TRBJ2-5
CATSDLGFLESTGSDGYTF,TGTGCCACCAGTGACTTGGGTTTCCTTGAGTCGACAGGTAGTGACGGCTACACCTTC,TRBV24-1,.,.,TRBJ1-2
CASSKTQRPQGLAVYYNEQFF,TGTGCCAGCAGCAAAACCCAACGACCCCAGGGGTTAGCGGTCTATTACAATGAGCAGTTCTTC,TRBV21-1,.,.,TRBJ2-1
CASSSLSDSYEQYF,TGCGCCAGCAGCTCCCTGTCGGACTCCTACGAGCAGTACTTC,TRBV5-1,.,few,TRBJ2-7
CASSSRAVSRRTEAFF,TGTGCCAGCAGTTCTCGGGCAGTTAGTCGGCGGACTGAAGCTTTCTTT,TRBV12-3/TRBV12-4,.,.,TRBJ1-1
CSALDVAGRETQYF,TGCAGTGCCCTAGATGTAGCGGGGAGGGAGACCCAGTACTTC,TRBV20-1,TRBD2,.,TRBJ2-5
CASSSPRGQSGETQFF,TGTGCCAGCAGCTCCCCCAGAGGACAGTCGGGGGAGACCCAGTTCTTC,TRBV6-5,.,.,TRBJ2-1
CASSTRTGRGYTF,TGCGCCAGCAGCACCCGGACAGGGAGAGGCTACACCTTC,TRBV5-1,TRBD1,few,TRBJ1-2
CASSSTGTGTEQYF,TGTGCCAGCAGTTCAACCGGGACAGGGACCGAGCAGTACTTC,TRBV27,TRBD1,.,TRBJ2-7
CASSSQAGTGGEQYF,TGCGCCAGCAGCTCCCAAGCGGGGACCGGGGGCGAGCAGTACTTC,TRBV5-1,TRBD2,once,TRBJ2-7
CASNVANEQYF,TGCGCCAGCAACGTAGCCAACGAGCAGTACTTC,TRBV5-1,.,few,TRBJ2-7
CASRVTGNGYTF,TGTGCCAGCAGGGTCACAGGGAACGGCTACACCTTC,TRBV2,.,.,TRBJ1-2
CAAGQQNQPQHF,TGTGCCGCCGGGCAGCAAAATCAGCCCCAGCATTTT,TRBV28,.,.,TRBJ1-5
CASKLFITSGSHEQFF,TGTGCCAGCAAGTTATTCATCACTAGCGGGAGCCATGAGCAGTTCTTC,TRBV7-2,TRBD2,.,TRBJ2-1
CASSLGASILHEQYF,TGTGCCAGCAGCTTAGGGGCGTCTATCCTGCACGAGCAGTACTTC,TRBV7-9,.,.,TRBJ2-7
CASSWAASGGAFGETQYF,TGTGCCAGCAGCTGGGCGGCTAGCGGGGGGGCCTTTGGTGAGACCCAGTACTTC,TRBV5-6,TRBD2,.,TRBJ2-5
CASSLTERGNYEQYF,TGTGCCAGCAGCTTAACAGAGCGGGGGAACTACGAGCAGTACTTC,TRBV7-2,TRBD2,.,TRBJ2-7